Listed below are T cell receptor beta chains from one sample, sequenced in a study of cytomegalovirus exposure and HLA in healthy donors. The data were produced by immunoSEQ multiplex PCR, yet TCRdb's version contains in-frame clones alone and is incomplete. The sample shows about 170,000 clones, almost 80% of them seen only once. Sequences were obtained from PBMCs. These receptor sequences come from a man aged 35 to 55 in good health and CMV-seropositive. The CDR3 runs from the conserved cysteine through the conserved F or W. A D gene is named only where the DNA matches it firmly. Size values are once, few and many counts, or a class for expanded clones, and some rows have none.

J: TRBJ1-4; D: TRBD1; size: -; V: TRBV19; DNA: TGTGCCAGTAGCCCGGGACAGGGAGGTGAAAAACTGTTTTTT; CDR3: CASSPGQGGEKLFF
J: TRBJ2-1; D: -; size: -; V: TRBV28; DNA: TGTGCCAGCAGTTTCGTTAGTAGCCCAGTCCCGTTCTTC; CDR3: CASSFVSSPVPFF
J: TRBJ2-7; D: -; size: -; V: TRBV6-6; DNA: TGTGCCAGCAGAAACCGGGACACCTCCTACGAGCAGTACTTC; CDR3: CASRNRDTSYEQYF
J: TRBJ1-1; D: TRBD1; size: -; V: TRBV18; DNA: TGTGCCAGCACGAAGGACAGGGCCACTGAAGCTTTCTTT; CDR3: CASTKDRATEAFF
J: TRBJ2-2; D: TRBD2; size: once; V: TRBV5-1; DNA: TGCGCCAGCGGGGGACTAGCGGGTAACACCGGGGAGCTGTTTTTT; CDR3: CASGGLAGNTGELFF
J: TRBJ2-7; D: TRBD1; size: -; V: TRBV5-1; DNA: TGCGCCAGCAGCCCCCGGACAGGGGGATACGAGCAGTACTTC; CDR3: CASSPRTGGYEQYF
J: TRBJ2-7; D: -; size: -; V: TRBV5-4; DNA: TGTGCCAGCAGCTTGGGTCGGATAGGAAAGAACTACGAGCAGTACTTC; CDR3: CASSLGRIGKNYEQYF
J: TRBJ2-5; D: -; size: -; V: TRBV21-1; DNA: TGTGCCAGCAGCAAAGTCGGAACAGAACAATACTTC; CDR3: CASSKVGTEQYF
J: TRBJ2-2; D: TRBD2; size: -; V: TRBV6-5; DNA: TGTGCCAGCAGCTCTAGCGGGATCGGTTCCGGGGAGCTGTTTTTT; CDR3: CASSSSGIGSGELFF
J: TRBJ2-7; D: TRBD1; size: -; V: TRBV18; DNA: TGTGCCAGCTCACCTGGGACAGGGGCGACCTACGAGCAGTACTTC; CDR3: CASSPGTGATYEQYF
J: TRBJ2-7; D: TRBD2; size: -; V: TRBV5-3; DNA: TGTGCCAGAAGCCAACCGGGGGGGCGGGGGTCCTACGAGCAGTACTTC; CDR3: CARSQPGGRGSYEQYF
J: TRBJ2-1; D: -; size: -; V: TRBV6-5; DNA: TGTGCCAGCAGGAGGCGAACGATTTACAATGAGCAGTTCTTC; CDR3: CASRRRTIYNEQFF
J: TRBJ1-4; D: -; size: -; V: TRBV20-1; DNA: TGCAGTGCTAGCAGGAATGAAAAACTGTTTTTT; CDR3: CSASRNEKLFF
J: TRBJ1-2; D: -; size: -; V: TRBV6-5; DNA: TGTGCCAGCAGCCCAAGGGGAATCTATGGCTACACCTTC; CDR3: CASSPRGIYGYTF
J: TRBJ2-3; D: TRBD1; size: -; V: TRBV9; DNA: TGTGCCAGCATTCCAGGGGGCTATGCAGATACGCAGTATTTT; CDR3: CASIPGGYADTQYF
J: TRBJ2-7; D: -; size: -; V: TRBV21-1; DNA: TGTGCCAGCACCACGACGGACAGGGGTTTCCACGAGCAGTACTTC; CDR3: CASTTTDRGFHEQYF
J: TRBJ1-1; D: -; size: -; V: TRBV5-1; DNA: TGCGCCAGCAGCTTGGCAGGGGACACTGAAGCTTTCTTT; CDR3: CASSLAGDTEAFF
J: TRBJ1-2; D: TRBD1; size: -; V: TRBV11-3; DNA: TGTGCCAGCAGCCTTAACAGGGGCGCTTATGGCTACACCTTC; CDR3: CASSLNRGAYGYTF
J: TRBJ2-7; D: TRBD1; size: once; V: TRBV6-1; DNA: TGTGCCAGCAGCAAACAGGGGAGTTCCTACGAGCAGTACTTC; CDR3: CASSKQGSSYEQYF
J: TRBJ1-3; D: -; size: -; V: TRBV7-6; DNA: TGTGCCAGCAGCTTAGCGCCCACAGTTGGAAACACCATATATTTT; CDR3: CASSLAPTVGNTIYF
J: TRBJ1-1; D: -; size: -; V: TRBV19; DNA: TGTGCCAGTAGTAAAGACAGGATCGCGAACACTGAAGCTTTCTTT; CDR3: CASSKDRIANTEAFF
J: TRBJ1-2; D: -; size: -; V: TRBV5-4; DNA: TGTGCCAGCAGTTATATGACAGGCGTGAACTATGGCTACACCTTC; CDR3: CASSYMTGVNYGYTF